What follows are 18 T cell receptor beta chains derived from one specimen sequenced in a study of T-cell reconstitution after alpha-beta-depleted transplantation in children. A TCRbeta library incorporating unique molecular identifiers was prepared. TCRdb independently ran MiXCR on the PCR reads; one entry per CDR3 protein. The profile shows around 250,000 distinct CDR3 sequences, around 8% of them singletons. This specimen consisted of PBMCs, mostly from graft donor cells, obtained 180 days after TCRalphabeta/CD19-depleted stem cell transplant. The receptors originated from a male patient between 5 and 17 years old who had a stem cell transplant for acute lymphoblastic leukemia, so the T cells may come from the graft donor.

A note on this clonotype: This may arise from a read error, as a much more abundant clone is one base away. The conserved phenylalanine or tryptophan normally closing the CDR3 is absent here, so this likely arose from a read error. The chain is built from TRBV12-3 or TRBV12-4 and TRBJ2-2, with 11 bases aligning to TRBD2. J lost 6 bases, V lost 6 bases, and 6 bases had no gene match. CDR3 size: 15 residues. CDR3 DNA: TGTGCCAGCAGACCTACTAGCGGGAGACCCGGGGAGCTGTTTTAT. Amino acid sequence: CASRPTSGRPGELFY.

This clonotype appeared many times. This chain links TRBV28 with TRBJ1-5, with unresolved D. This CDR3 region has 13 residues. Trimming pared 7 bases from V and 6 bases from J, leaving 13 bases between. Germline lookup yields CDR1 MDHEN and CDR2 SYDVKM. CDR3 nucleotides: TGTGCCAGCACCAGGTACGTGGGTCAGCCCCAGCATTTT. Its translation: CASTRYVGQPQHF.

This clonotype was seen repeatedly, ten times or more. The V and J genes are TRBV12-3 or TRBV12-4 and TRBJ2-7; the D gene could be TRBD1 or TRBD2 (5 bases each). The CDR3 covers 15 residues. V was pared by 7 bases and J by 0 bases, with 16 bases between. CDR3: CASTPWGRSSYEQYF. CDR3 DNA sequence: TGTGCCAGCACCCCATGGGGGAGAAGCTCCTACGAGCAGTACTTC.

The chain combines TRBV19 with TRBJ2-2, with D possibly TRBD2 on 7 matching bases. This CDR3 is built from 19 residues. V was pared by 5 bases and J by 2 bases, with 24 bases between. Germline loops: CDR1 LNHDA, CDR2 SQIVND (reference sequence). The CDR3 is CASSLRRRRPGGNTGELFF. CDR3 coding DNA: TGTGCCAGTAGTCTCAGAAGGAGGCGGCCGGGGGGCAACACCGGGGAGCTGTTTTTT.

This clonotype occurred many times. The rearrangement links TRBV5-1 to TRBJ1-1; D is unresolved. CDR3 length: 16 amino acids. CDR1 is SGHRS and CDR2 is YFSETQ in the germline V gene. Trimming left V 0 bases short and J 0 bases short, with 12 bases between. The CDR3 bases are TGCGCCAGCAGCTTGGGGTCCCTACGGGTGAACACTGAAGCTTTCTTT. Protein product: CASSLGSLRVNTEAFF.

This clonotype has at least ten counts. This chain uses TRBV18 with TRBJ2-7, with D unresolved. Looked up from germline, CDR1 is KGHSH and CDR2 is LQKENI. The CDR3 sequence is 14 residues long. V was shortened by 4 bases and J by 2 bases, with 12 bases between the two germline ends. The CDR3 bases are TGTGCCAGCTCACACCCGGACGGGCCCTACGAGCAGTACTTC. Residues: CASSHPDGPYEQYF.

This clonotype has a count of ten or more. The V and J genes are TRBV18 and TRBJ1-5; D is possibly TRBD1 (6 bases). The V gene's germline CDR1 is KGHSH and CDR2 LQKENI. Deletions cut 3 bases from V and 0 bases from J, with 9 bases between. This CDR3 has 15 residues. In nucleotides, the CDR3 is TGTGCCAGCTCACCTAGGACAGTTAGCAATCAGCCCCAGCATTTT. Residues: CASSPRTVSNQPQHF.

This clonotype was detected ten times or more. The V gene is TRBV5-1, the J gene TRBJ2-7, with a possible D match to TRBD1 (5 bases). Germline V gene lookup returns CDR1 SGHRS and CDR2 YFSETQ. V lost 1 base and J 4 bases, leaving 9 bases between the germline ends. This CDR3 is built from 13 residues. CDR3: CASSLWTLYEQYF. DNA for the CDR3: TGCGCCAGCAGCTTGTGGACACTGTACGAGCAGTACTTC.

This clonotype was counted many times. This chain uses TRBV4-1 with TRBJ1-1; D is ambiguous. CDR3 length equals 14 residues. Trimming removed 0 bases from V and 3 bases from J, with 8 bases in between. The V gene's germline CDR1 is MGHRA and CDR2 YSYEKL. The CDR3 spells CASSQDRAYTEAFF. CDR3 bases: TGCGCCAGCAGCCAAGATCGGGCATACACTGAAGCTTTCTTT.

Many counts were recorded for this clonotype. The chain combines TRBV28 with TRBJ2-7; D gene unclear. This CDR3 contains 13 residues. The V gene's germline CDR1 is MDHEN and CDR2 SYDVKM. Trimming shortened V by 6 bases and J by 7 bases, and 16 bases separated the two germline ends. Written as DNA, the CDR3 is TGTGCCAGCAGGGGCCGGGCCCACGAGGAGCAGTACTTC. It specifies CASRGRAHEEQYF. Combining the CDR3 with reference TRBV28 and TRBJ2-7 gives the whole variable domain DVKVTQSSRYLVKRTGEKVFLECVQDMDHENMFWYRQDPGLGLRLIYFSYDVKMKEKGDIPEGYSVSREKKERFSLILESASTNQTSMYLCASRGRAHEEQYFGPGTRLTVT.

To note about this clonotype: A clone one base away is much larger, so this may be a read error. This rearrangement joins TRBV5-1 to TRBJ2-1; 8 bases match TRBD1. Germline CDR1 and CDR2: SGHRS and YFSETQ. V shed 5 bases, J shed 5 bases, and the junction held 3 bases outside the gene matches. The CDR3 sequence is 13 residues long. CDR3 coding DNA: TGCGCCAGCAGGACAGGGGTAGACAATGAGCAGTTCTTC. Protein product: CASRTGVDNEQFF.

This clonotype has ten or more counts. The chain recombines TRBV5-1 with TRBJ2-7, with TRBD1 matching over 8 bases. J gave up 3 bases and V 4 bases, and 12 bases lay outside the gene matches. There are 16 residues in the CDR3. Germline V gives CDR1 SGHRS, CDR2 YFSETQ. Here the CDR3 DNA reads TGCGCCAGCAGCCCCGGACAGGGACAAGTTTTCTACGAGCAGTACTTC. Residues: CASSPGQGQVFYEQYF.

The sample holds many counts of this clonotype. The rearrangement links TRBV20-1 to TRBJ2-7; 11 bases fit TRBD1. The germline V gene encodes CDR1 DFQATT and CDR2 SNEGSKA (reference sequence). V lost 4 bases to trimming and J lost 5 bases; unmatched junction nucleotides: 4. The CDR3 loop spans 13 amino acids. CDR3 region: CSANRDRGNEQYF. The CDR3 DNA reads as TGCAGTGCTAACCGGGACAGGGGGAACGAGCAGTACTTC.

This clonotype was seen ten or more times. This chain uses TRBV6-5 with TRBJ1-5; D ambiguous. Per the germline V gene, CDR1 is MNHEY and CDR2 is SVGAGI. V lost 0 bases to trimming and J lost 2 bases, with 5 bases between them. This CDR3 spans 14 amino acids. CDR3 amino acids: CASSYSDRNQPQHF. CDR3 DNA: TGTGCCAGCAGTTACTCGGACCGCAATCAGCCCCAGCATTTT.

At least ten counts were recorded for this clonotype. The rearrangement uses TRBV6-5 and TRBJ2-5; D remains unclear. The CDR3 extends over 15 amino acids. V was trimmed by 4 bases and J by 4 bases, leaving 16 bases between them. CDR1 is MNHEY and CDR2 is SVGAGI in the germline V gene. The CDR3 coding sequence is TGTGCCAGCAGTTCTTACGGGTCGATGGGAGAGACCCAGTACTTC. Translated: CASSSYGSMGETQYF.

In regard to this clonotype: Since a much larger clone is just one base distant, this may be a read error. The chain links TRBV12-3 or TRBV12-4 to TRBJ2-7; 10 bases agree with TRBD2. This CDR3 has 15 amino acids. The V segment lost 6 bases and the J segment 0 bases; nucleotides outside the gene matches: 5. DNA for the CDR3: TGTGCCAGCAGACATACTAGCGGGACCTCCTACGAGCAGTACTTC. The encoded protein is CASRHTSGTSYEQYF.

This clonotype appeared many times. The chain uses TRBV28 and TRBJ1-1; D perhaps matches TRBD1 (6 bases). The CDR3 length is 14 residues. Germline CDR1 is MDHEN and CDR2 is SYDVKM. Trimming took off 8 bases at V and 2 bases at J, with 15 bases between the two ends. CDR3: CASAFSRGNTEAFF. CDR3 DNA sequence: TGTGCCAGCGCCTTTTCCAGGGGTAACACTGAAGCTTTCTTT. The entire variable domain, with the rest obtained from reference TRBV28 and TRBJ1-1, is as follows: DVKVTQSSRYLVKRTGEKVFLECVQDMDHENMFWYRQDPGLGLRLIYFSYDVKMKEKGDIPEGYSVSREKKERFSLILESASTNQTSMYLCASAFSRGNTEAFFGQGTRLTVV.

This clonotype was observed a few times. The chain recombines TRBV9 with TRBJ2-1; possible D gene TRBD2, 6 bases. V shed 4 bases and J shed 5 bases, with 22 bases lying between them. In germline, CDR1 is SGDLS, CDR2 YYNGEE. The CDR3 length is 17 residues. For the CDR3, the DNA is TGTGCCAGCAGCCGAGACTATCCGGGACTCCCAAACAATGAGCAGTTCTTC. Translating gives CASSRDYPGLPNNEQFF.